The rows below give T cell receptor beta chains drawn from one sample of a study of cytomegalovirus exposure and HLA in healthy donors. Only in-frame clones appear in the TCRdb table, and some are missing; sequencing was by immunoSEQ multiplex PCR. The sample shows 100,000 to 150,000 clones, approximately 89% of them seen only once. Sequenced: PBMCs. The source is a woman aged 18-35 years in good health and CMV-seronegative. CDR3s include the opening cysteine and the closing phenylalanine or tryptophan. D genes are given only for firm matches. The size of a clone is reported for some rows only, either as once, few or many, or as a class for expanded clones.

j_gene,v_gene,abundance,d_gene,len,CDR3aa,CDR3nt
TRBJ2-7,TRBV7-3,once,TRBD1,15,CASSLNGQGSYEQYF,TGTGCCAGCAGCCTAAACGGACAGGGGTCCTACGAGCAGTACTTC
TRBJ1-1,TRBV27,-,-,16,CASSSWTPRRFVEAFF,TGTGCCAGCAGTTCGTGGACGCCCAGGAGGTTCGTTGAAGCTTTCTTT
TRBJ2-4,TRBV10-3,-,TRBD1,16,CAISDSTQGQVNIQYF,TGTGCCATCAGTGACTCGACACAGGGGCAAGTAAACATTCAGTACTTC
TRBJ1-1,TRBV5-5,-,-,14,CASSLVVMNTEAFF,TGTGCCAGCAGCTTGGTAGTCATGAACACTGAAGCTTTCTTT
TRBJ2-1,TRBV9,-,-,16,CASSPSGQPSYNEQFF,TGTGCCAGCAGCCCGAGCGGCCAGCCTTCCTACAATGAGCAGTTCTTC
TRBJ2-2,TRBV2,-,-,15,CASSDPVKAAGELFF,TGTGCCAGCAGTGACCCCGTTAAAGCGGCCGGGGAGCTGTTTTTT
TRBJ2-7,TRBV9,-,TRBD2,14,CASSARGGYYEQYF,TGTGCCAGCAGCGCCCGGGGGGGATACTACGAGCAGTACTTC
TRBJ1-5,TRBV5-8,-,-,17,CASSFHAGGTSNQPQHF,TGTGCCAGCAGCTTCCACGCGGGCGGTACGAGCAATCAGCCCCAGCATTTT
TRBJ1-6,TRBV27,-,-,14,CASSFSSYNSPLHF,TGTGCCAGCAGTTTTAGCTCCTATAATTCACCCCTCCACTTT
TRBJ1-2,TRBV27,-,TRBD1,17,CASSPGTGGAYLYGYTF,TGTGCCAGCAGTCCGGGGACAGGGGGTGCCTACCTCTATGGCTACACCTTC
TRBJ2-1,TRBV28,-,-,13,CASSLTGIHEQFF,TGTGCCAGCAGTTTAACAGGGATCCATGAGCAGTTCTTC
TRBJ1-2,TRBV28,-,-,12,CASSTGSSGYTF,TGTGCCAGCTCTACAGGGAGCTCTGGCTACACCTTC
TRBJ2-2,TRBV11-3,-,-,13,CATQGGNTGELFF,TGTGCCACCCAGGGCGGAAACACCGGGGAGCTGTTTTTT
TRBJ2-1,TRBV6-5,-,-,15,CASSYRGAGSDEQFF,TGTGCCAGCAGTTATCGCGGGGCGGGCTCGGATGAGCAGTTCTTC
TRBJ2-2,TRBV7-3,-,TRBD1,15,CASSLNGDSYAELFF,TGTGCCAGCAGCTTAAATGGGGACAGCTATGCGGAGCTGTTTTTT
TRBJ2-7,TRBV27,once,TRBD1,14,CASSLSPRTGRQYF,TGTGCCAGCAGTTTATCCCCCAGGACAGGGAGGCAGTACTTC
TRBJ2-7,TRBV4-1,-,TRBD1,16,CASSQGQLSSSYEQYF,TGCGCCAGCAGCCAGGGACAGCTTTCTTCCTCCTACGAGCAGTACTTC
TRBJ1-6,TRBV6-5,-,-,14,CASKPGSYNSPLHF,TGTGCCAGCAAGCCAGGCTCCTATAATTCACCCCTCCACTTT
TRBJ1-1,TRBV12-5,once,-,14,CASGLVNGNTEAFF,TGTGCTAGTGGTTTAGTCAACGGGAACACTGAAGCTTTCTTT
TRBJ1-1,TRBV18,-,-,13,CASSREGYTEAFF,TGTGCCAGCTCTCGAGAGGGCTACACTGAAGCTTTCTTT
TRBJ2-5,TRBV14,-,TRBD2,16,CASSQGLAVNQETQYF,TGTGCCAGCAGCCAAGGACTAGCGGTAAATCAAGAGACCCAGTACTTC